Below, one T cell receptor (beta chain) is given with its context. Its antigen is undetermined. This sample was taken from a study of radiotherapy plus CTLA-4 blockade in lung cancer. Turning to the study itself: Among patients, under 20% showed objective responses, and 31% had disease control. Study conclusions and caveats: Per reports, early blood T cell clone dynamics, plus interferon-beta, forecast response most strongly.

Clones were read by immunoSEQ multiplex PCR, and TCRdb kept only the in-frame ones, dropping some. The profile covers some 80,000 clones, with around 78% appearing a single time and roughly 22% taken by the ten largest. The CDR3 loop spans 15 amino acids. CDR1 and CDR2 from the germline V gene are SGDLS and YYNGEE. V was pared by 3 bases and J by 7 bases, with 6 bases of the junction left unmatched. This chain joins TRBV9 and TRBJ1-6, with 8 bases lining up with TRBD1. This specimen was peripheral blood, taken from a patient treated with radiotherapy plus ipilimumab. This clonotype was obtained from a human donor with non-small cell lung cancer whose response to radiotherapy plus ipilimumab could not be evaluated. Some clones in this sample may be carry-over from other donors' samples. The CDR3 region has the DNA TGTGCCAGCAGCGCACGACAGGGGCAAAATTCACCCCTCCACTTT. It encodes CASSARQGQNSPLHF. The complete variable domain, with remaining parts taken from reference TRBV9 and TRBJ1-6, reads DSGVTQTPKHLITATGQRVTLRCSPRSGDLSVYWYQQSLDQGLQFLIQYYNGEERAKGNILERFSAQQFPDLHSELNLSSLELGDSALYFCASSARQGQNSPLHFGNGTRLTVT.